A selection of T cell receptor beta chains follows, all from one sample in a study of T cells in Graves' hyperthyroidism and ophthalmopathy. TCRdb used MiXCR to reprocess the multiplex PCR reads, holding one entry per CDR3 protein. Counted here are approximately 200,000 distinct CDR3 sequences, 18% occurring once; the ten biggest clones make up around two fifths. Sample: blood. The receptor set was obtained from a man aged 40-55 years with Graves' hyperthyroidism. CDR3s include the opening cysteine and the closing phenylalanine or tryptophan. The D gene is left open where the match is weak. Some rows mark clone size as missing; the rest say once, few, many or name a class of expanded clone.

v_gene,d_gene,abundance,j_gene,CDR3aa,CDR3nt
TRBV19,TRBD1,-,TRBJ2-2,CASSPTGATGELFF,TGTGCCAGTAGCCCAACAGGGGCCACCGGGGAGCTGTTTTTT
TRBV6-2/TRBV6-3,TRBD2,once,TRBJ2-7,CASSGSTSASSYEQYF,TGTGCCAGCAGTGGGAGTACTAGCGCGAGCTCCTACGAGCAGTACTTC
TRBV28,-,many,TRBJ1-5,CASSLWDGRQPQHF,TGTGCCAGCAGTTTATGGGACGGACGGCAGCCCCAGCATTTT
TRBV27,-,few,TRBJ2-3,CASSLGPGVDTDTQYF,TGTGCCAGCAGTTTAGGCCCTGGAGTGGACACAGATACGCAGTATTTT
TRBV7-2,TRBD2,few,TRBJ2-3,CASSSFSPGLAGGQDTQYF,TGTGCCAGCAGCTCCTTTTCACCGGGACTAGCGGGGGGGCAAGATACGCAGTATTTT
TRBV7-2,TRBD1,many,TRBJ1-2,CASSRGTGGIGYTF,TGTGCCAGCAGCCGCGGGACAGGGGGCATTGGCTACACCTTC
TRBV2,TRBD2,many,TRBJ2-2,CASSHPRLAGAGTGELFF,TGTGCCAGCAGCCACCCCAGACTAGCGGGGGCTGGCACCGGGGAGCTGTTTTTT
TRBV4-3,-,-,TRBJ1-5,CASSQVPGRKPQHF,TGCGCCAGCAGCCAAGTTCCGGGTAGGAAGCCCCAGCATTTT
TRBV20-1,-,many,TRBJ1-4,CSARGLGAYDQKLFF,TGCAGTGCTAGAGGCCTCGGGGCCTACGACCAAAAACTGTTTTTT
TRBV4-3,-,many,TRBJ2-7,CASSHVEGPYEQYF,TGCGCCAGCAGCCACGTCGAGGGGCCCTACGAGCAGTACTTC
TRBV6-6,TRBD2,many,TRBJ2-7,CASSYGLAHEQYF,TGTGCCAGCAGTTACGGACTAGCTCACGAGCAGTACTTC
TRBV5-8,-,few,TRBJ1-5,CASSLGGVRPQHF,TGTGCCAGCAGCTTGGGGGGGGTTCGGCCCCAGCATTTT
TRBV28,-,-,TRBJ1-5,CASQPQAGPRNQPQHF,TGTGCCAGCCAACCCCAGGCGGGACCTAGGAATCAGCCCCAGCATTTT
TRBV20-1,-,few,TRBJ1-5,CSATGGNQPQHF,TGCAGTGCTACGGGGGGCAATCAGCCCCAGCATTTT
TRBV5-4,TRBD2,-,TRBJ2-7,CASSLTSGGYYEQYF,TGTGCCAGCAGCCTGACTAGCGGGGGATACTACGAGCAGTACTTC
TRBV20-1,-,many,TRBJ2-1,CSAVTFGGYNEQFF,TGCAGTGCCGTAACATTCGGGGGTTACAATGAGCAGTTCTTC
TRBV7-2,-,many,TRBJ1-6,CASSLVEADSPLHF,TGTGCCAGCAGCTTAGTTGAGGCAGATTCACCCCTCCACTTT
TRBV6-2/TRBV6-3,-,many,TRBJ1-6,CASSYRGVGSPLHF,TGTGCCAGCAGTTACCGGGGCGTCGGTTCACCCCTCCACTTT
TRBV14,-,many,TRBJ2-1,CASTLRTGPYNEQFF,TGTGCCAGCACCCTAAGAACAGGGCCCTACAATGAGCAGTTCTTC
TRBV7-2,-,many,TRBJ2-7,CASSLRASDHYEQYF,TGTGCCAGCAGCTTAAGGGCTAGCGACCACTACGAGCAGTACTTC
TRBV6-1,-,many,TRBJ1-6,CASSYHRNSYNSPLHF,TGTGCCAGCAGCTACCACAGAAACTCCTATAATTCACCCCTCCACTTT
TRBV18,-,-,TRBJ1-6,CASSPSGRTSNSPLHF,TGTGCCAGCTCACCGTCGGGGCGAACGAGTAATTCACCCCTCCACTTT